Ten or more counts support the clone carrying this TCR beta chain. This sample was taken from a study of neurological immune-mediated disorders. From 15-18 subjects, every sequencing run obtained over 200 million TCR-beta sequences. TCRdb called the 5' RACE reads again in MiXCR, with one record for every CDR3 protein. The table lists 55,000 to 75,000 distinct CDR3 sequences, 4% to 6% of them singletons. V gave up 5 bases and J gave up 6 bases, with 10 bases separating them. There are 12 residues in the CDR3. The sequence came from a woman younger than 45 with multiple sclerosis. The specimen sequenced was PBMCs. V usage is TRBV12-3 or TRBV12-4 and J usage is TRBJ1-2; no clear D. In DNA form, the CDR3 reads TGTGCCAGCAGTAAGGGTTTAGATGGCTACACCTTC. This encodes CASSKGLDGYTF.